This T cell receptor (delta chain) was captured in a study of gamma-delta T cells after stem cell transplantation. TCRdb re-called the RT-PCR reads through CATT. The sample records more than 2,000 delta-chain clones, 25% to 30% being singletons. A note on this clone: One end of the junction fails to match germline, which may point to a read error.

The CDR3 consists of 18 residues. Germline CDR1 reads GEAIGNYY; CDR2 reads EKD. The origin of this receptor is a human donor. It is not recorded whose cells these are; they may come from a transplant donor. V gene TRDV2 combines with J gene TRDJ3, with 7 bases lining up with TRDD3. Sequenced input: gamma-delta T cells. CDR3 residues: CACDRLGTSSWYTRQMFF. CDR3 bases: TGTGCCTGTGACCGACTGGGGACAAGCTCCTGGTACACCCGACAGATGTTTTTC.